This passage covers 27 T cell receptor beta chains from one sample sequenced in a study of cytomegalovirus exposure and HLA in healthy donors. In the PCR, 60 Vbeta and 13 Jbeta primers were used. The protocol was immunoSEQ multiplex PCR, while the TCRdb copy is restricted to in-frame clones and leaves out a portion. The data hold 150,000 or so clones, with 55% to 75% observed a single time. What was sequenced was PBMCs. The receptors originated from a human donor in good health.

The J gene is TRBJ2-5, the V gene TRBV7-2; TRBD2 aligns across 10 bases. V lost 2 bases, J lost 5 bases, and 11 bases stayed unmatched. The germline CDR1 and CDR2 sequences are SGHTA and FQGNSA. The CDR3 is 17 residues long. CDR3 loop: CASSLIVLAGVSETQYF. CDR3 nucleotides: TGTGCCAGCAGCTTAATCGTCCTAGCGGGGGTGTCCGAGACCCAGTACTTC.

For the CDR3, the DNA is TGTGCCAGCAGCTTGGACAGGGGGGAGACCCAGTACTTC. Its protein product is CASSLDRGETQYF. V is TRBV5-6 and J is TRBJ2-5; TRBD1 agrees at 8 bases. J was trimmed by 5 bases and V by 0 bases; bases with no gene match: 0. The germline CDR1 and CDR2 sequences are SGHDT and YYEEEE. This CDR3 has 13 residues.

This clone was counted only a few times. The chain uses TRBV19 and TRBJ2-1; 8 bases line up with TRBD1. Germline V CDR1 and CDR2: LNHDA, SQIVND (reference sequence). The CDR3 is 17 amino acids. The V gene end was trimmed by 5 bases and the J gene end by 7 bases; junction bases not matched to a gene: 16. In DNA form, the CDR3 reads TGTGCCAGTAGTGTCCCCCCCGGGACAGGTGAGGTGAATGAGCAGTTCTTC. The encoded protein is CASSVPPGTGEVNEQFF.

The rearrangement joins TRBV19 to TRBJ1-5, with 9 positions matching TRBD1. The CDR3 length is 15 residues. The junction had 5 bases not matched to a gene; V was cut back by 6 bases and J by 2 bases. Germline V gene data show CDR1 as LNHDA and CDR2 as SQIVND (reference sequence). CDR3 sequence (DNA): TGTGCCAGTAGCATAAGGACAGGGGGCAATCAGCCCCAGCATTTT. Its protein product is CASSIRTGGNQPQHF.

The rearrangement links TRBV2 to TRBJ1-4; perhaps TRBD1 as D (6 bases). V lost 7 bases and J 5 bases, leaving 17 bases between the germline ends. CDR3 length: 15 amino acids. Germline CDR1 and CDR2: SNHLY and FYNNEI. This chain's CDR3 is CASTNAGQRNEKLFF. For the CDR3, the DNA is TGTGCCAGCACCAACGCAGGACAGCGGAATGAAAAACTGTTTTTT.

The chain links TRBV7-2 to TRBJ1-1; 12 bases agree with TRBD1. This CDR3 spans 18 amino acids. V was clipped by 2 bases and J by 4 bases; unmatched bases: 11. Germline loops: CDR1 SGHTA, CDR2 FQGNSA. This CDR3 is CASSLISRDRGPGTEAFF. CDR3 sequence (DNA): TGTGCCAGCAGCTTAATTAGCCGGGACAGGGGGCCCGGCACTGAAGCTTTCTTT.

This clone was observed a handful of times. The chain links TRBV30 to TRBJ1-1, with a weak D call TRBD1 (6 bases). The CDR3 loop spans 15 amino acids. V was clipped by 2 bases and J by 0 bases, with 13 bases between them. CDR1 GTSNPN and CDR2 SVGIG come from the germline V gene (reference sequence). This chain's CDR3 is CAWSRGGGVNTEAFF. DNA of the CDR3: TGTGCCTGGAGTAGGGGGGGTGGCGTGAACACTGAAGCTTTCTTT.

The rearrangement links TRBV6-6 to TRBJ2-7, with D possibly TRBD2 on 5 matching bases. From germline, CDR1 is MNHNY and CDR2 SVGAGI (reference sequence). Trimming pared 2 bases from V and 1 base from J, leaving 9 bases between. The CDR3 is 14 residues long. In DNA form, the CDR3 reads TGTGCCAGCAGTTACGGAGGTTATTCCTACGAGCAGTACTTC. It encodes CASSYGGYSYEQYF.

The V call is TRBV6-6, the J call TRBJ2-7, with a possible D match to TRBD2 (5 bases). This CDR3 has 14 residues. The V end lost 0 bases, the J end lost 6 bases, and 12 bases lay between the germline ends. Germline V CDR1 and CDR2: MNHNY, SVGAGI (reference sequence). As DNA, the CDR3 is TGTGCCAGCAGTTACTCGAGAAGTCGGGGCGAGCAGTACTTC. This encodes CASSYSRSRGEQYF.

The J gene is TRBJ1-4, the V gene TRBV4-1, with D tentatively TRBD1 (6 bases). Germline assignment: CDR1 MGHRA and CDR2 YSYEKL. V was pared by 3 bases and J by 0 bases, with 14 bases between. The CDR3 sequence is 17 residues long. Here the CDR3 reads CASSHPDRNPTNEKLFF. The CDR3 coding sequence is TGCGCCAGCAGCCACCCCGACAGGAACCCAACTAATGAAAAACTGTTTTTT.

The chain links TRBV27 to TRBJ1-2; 10 bases are a match to TRBD1. V was clipped by 7 bases and J by 8 bases; unmatched bases: 10. CDR3 length: 14 amino acids. Germline V gene lookup returns CDR1 MNHEY and CDR2 SMNVEV (reference sequence). As DNA, the CDR3 is TGTGCCAGCACATTCTCCGGGACAGGGGAAGGCTACACCTTC. This gives the protein CASTFSGTGEGYTF.

As for this clone: One end of the junction fails to match germline, which may point to a read error. V is TRBV5-6 and J is TRBJ1-2; 10 nucleotides line up with TRBD1. CDR1 SGHDT and CDR2 YYEEEE come from the germline V gene. There are 13 residues in the CDR3. Here the CDR3 DNA reads TGTGCCAGCAGCGGGGACAGGGGCTATGGCTACCCCTTC. This translates into CASSGDRGYGYPF. Full variable domain (missing parts from reference TRBV5-6 and TRBJ1-2): DAGVTQSPTHLIKTRGQQVTLRCSPKSGHDTVSWYQQALGQGPQFIFQYYEEEERQRGNFPDRFSGHQFPNYSSELNVNALLLGDSALYLCASSGDRGYGYPFGSGTRLTVV.

This clone has only one observation. A far larger clone is a single base away, which makes a read error likely. A read error is likely, as this CDR3 ends without the conserved phenylalanine or tryptophan. The chain recombines TRBV4-2 with TRBJ2-7, with 10 bases matching TRBD1. Germline assignment: CDR1 LGHNA and CDR2 YNFKEQ. This CDR3 has 16 amino acids. V lost 0 bases and J lost 4; bases outside the gene matches: 6. The CDR3 loop is CASSQEEADRGYEQYY. Here the CDR3 DNA reads TGTGCCAGCAGCCAAGAAGAGGCGGACAGGGGGTACGAGCAGTACTAC.

The gene calls are TRBV7-9 and TRBJ1-1, with unresolved D. V dropped 5 bases and J dropped 6 bases, with 16 bases sitting between them. The CDR3 covers 14 residues. The germline V gene has CDR1 SEHNR and CDR2 FQNEAQ (reference sequence). The CDR3 bases are TGTGCCAGCAGCCCGGGGAGGAATCTGCCTGAAGCTTTCTTT. Residues: CASSPGRNLPEAFF.

Comments on this clone: Its ends do not fully match the called genes, so a read error is possible. The chain employs TRBV14 and TRBJ2-5, with 8 positions matching TRBD2. The CDR3 has 15 residues. Germline CDR1 and CDR2: SGHDN and FVKESK. CDR3 sequence: CASSDKLADQGTQYF. The DNA for the CDR3 is TGTGCCAGCAGCGACAAACTAGCGGACCAAGGGACCCAGTACTTC.

This rearrangement joins TRBV11-2 to TRBJ2-3; possible D gene TRBD2, 6 bases. The CDR3 has 17 amino acids. Germline values: CDR1 SGHAT, CDR2 FQNNGV. V lost 5 bases and J 0 bases, leaving 18 bases between the germline ends. CDR3 sequence (DNA): TGTGCCAGCAGCCCTGGTGCTGCGGGGCCAAGCACAGATACGCAGTATTTT. This encodes CASSPGAAGPSTDTQYF. Full variable domain (rest looked up from reference TRBV11-2 and TRBJ2-3): EAGVAQSPRYKIIEKRQSVAFWCNPISGHATLYWYQQILGQGPKLLIQFQNNGVVDDSQLPKDRFSAERLKGVDSTLKIQPAKLEDSAVYLCASSPGAAGPSTDTQYFGPGTRLTVL.

CDR3 protein: CASSVATYGYTF. Here the CDR3 DNA reads TGTGCCAGCAGCGTAGCAACTTATGGCTACACCTTC. This chain links TRBV5-6 with TRBJ1-2; D not certain. Germline V CDR1 and CDR2: SGHDT, YYEEEE. The CDR3 totals 12 residues. Trimming removed 4 bases from V and 5 bases from J, with 9 bases in between.

The gene calls are TRBV30 and TRBJ1-3, with D perhaps TRBD1 (5 bases). Germline-derived CDR1 and CDR2 are GTSNPN and SVGIG (reference sequence). V was pared by 2 bases and J by 2 bases, with 10 bases between. This CDR3 contains 14 residues. CDR3 coding DNA: TGTGCCTGGAGTTTCTCGGGGGCTGGAAACACCATATATTTT. Translated, it gives CAWSFSGAGNTIYF.

The V call is TRBV6-1, the J call TRBJ2-2, with 10 bases lining up with TRBD2. The CDR3 has 15 amino acids. Germline assignment: CDR1 MNHNS and CDR2 SASEGT. With V trimmed by 2 bases and J by 3 bases, 0 bases remained unmatched. This chain's CDR3 is CASSELAGDTGELFF. CDR3 DNA sequence: TGTGCCAGCAGTGAACTAGCGGGGGACACCGGGGAGCTGTTTTTT.

The chain links TRBV27 to TRBJ1-4; D gene uncertain. Germline-derived CDR1 and CDR2 are MNHEY and SMNVEV (reference sequence). There are 15 residues in the CDR3. The V and J ends lost 5 bases and 0 bases respectively, with 10 bases between them. This chain's CDR3 is CASSQTAATNEKLFF. Here the CDR3 DNA reads TGTGCCAGCAGTCAAACAGCAGCAACTAATGAAAAACTGTTTTTT.

This clone appeared a single time. The V gene is TRBV19, the J gene TRBJ1-2, with D possibly being TRBD1 (5 bases). Trimming removed 2 bases at V and 8 bases at J, with 9 bases between. This CDR3 is built from 12 residues. Germline CDR1 reads LNHDA; CDR2 reads SQIVND (reference sequence). The CDR3: CASSIQGWGYTF. The CDR3, as DNA: TGTGCCAGTAGTATACAGGGATGGGGCTACACCTTC.

V and J are TRBV5-5 and TRBJ2-5; tentative D call: TRBD2 (7 bases). Germline CDR1 SGHKS, CDR2 YYEKEE (reference sequence). The CDR3 contains 17 residues. The V end was cut by 3 bases, the J end by 6 bases, with 24 bases between. CDR3 protein: CASSSGEGGPNGKTQYF. In DNA form, the CDR3 reads TGTGCCAGCAGCTCCGGGGAGGGGGGGCCAAATGGGAAGACCCAGTACTTC.

The CDR3 sequence is CASFGGSAMNTEAFF. The CDR3 nucleotides read TGTGCCAGCTTCGGGGGATCTGCCATGAACACTGAAGCTTTCTTT. The chain joins TRBV2 to TRBJ1-1; perhaps TRBD1 as D (5 bases). Germline V gives CDR1 SNHLY, CDR2 FYNNEI. The CDR3 covers 15 residues. With 8 bases removed from V and 0 bases from J, the gap between germline ends came to 16 bases.

The chain uses TRBV4-3 and TRBJ1-1; D is unresolved. The V gene lost 0 bases and the J gene lost 7 bases, with 12 bases spanning the gap. This CDR3 has 14 residues. Germline V lookup: CDR1 LGHNA, CDR2 YSLEER. CDR3 protein: CASSQERWSSEAFF. CDR3 nucleotides: TGCGCCAGCAGCCAAGAAAGATGGTCTAGTGAAGCTTTCTTT.

This clone is a singleton in its sample. The chain employs TRBV25-1 and TRBJ2-3, with 7 bases that match TRBD1. Germline-derived CDR1 and CDR2 are MGHDK and SYGVNS. This CDR3 is built from 15 residues. The V segment lost 3 bases and the J segment 2 bases; nucleotides outside the gene matches: 5. CDR3 in amino acids: CASSETGYYTDTQYF. The CDR3 DNA reads TGTGCCAGCAGTGAGACAGGGTACTACACAGATACGCAGTATTTT.

V and J are TRBV2 and TRBJ2-7; 8 nucleotides match TRBD1. J lost 3 bases, V lost 10 bases, and 11 bases had no gene match. Germline V lookup: CDR1 SNHLY, CDR2 FYNNEI. This CDR3 is built from 14 residues. The CDR3 loop is CAIRPQGVHYEQYF. The CDR3 DNA follows: TGTGCCATTCGCCCACAGGGGGTTCACTACGAGCAGTACTTC.

The gene calls are TRBV6-1 and TRBJ2-1; a weak D match, TRBD1 (6 bases). The CDR3 is 16 residues long. Germline assignment: CDR1 MNHNS and CDR2 SASEGT. V gave up 2 bases and J gave up 1 base, with 12 bases separating them. CDR3 nucleotides: TGTGCCAGCAGTGAAAGAACCAGGGGTTCCTACAATGAGCAGTTCTTC. Its translation is CASSERTRGSYNEQFF.